This T cell receptor (beta chain) was found in a study of cytomegalovirus exposure and HLA in healthy donors. With regard to this clone: The antigen is not known.

The CDR3 consists of 12 residues. Deletions cut 5 bases from V and 6 bases from J, with 9 bases between. Germline V gene data show CDR1 as SGHAT and CDR2 as FQDESV (reference sequence). Study observations and caveats: Reportedly, fewer N-insertions than the approximately 700-donor mean appeared in an Asian-associated ancestry cluster in a later analysis. In a later analysis, TCR beta V- and J-gene trimming was associated with a missense DCLRE1C variant. For most TCR beta V segments, an earlier analysis put the productive rate at about 87% or about 30% of the time.

The study ran its PCR with 60 Vbeta and 13 Jbeta primers. Sequencing was performed with immunoSEQ multiplex PCR; in TCRdb, only in-frame clones are kept and a portion is missing. The sample carries about 160,000 clones, about three quarters recorded once. The source is a man aged 40-49 years in good health and CMV-seropositive. V usage is TRBV11-1 and J usage is TRBJ2-3, with D perhaps TRBD1 (6 bases). Sequenced: PBMCs. In DNA form, the CDR3 reads TGTGCCAGCAGCCGGACAGTGGATACGCAGTATTTT. Its protein is CASSRTVDTQYF.